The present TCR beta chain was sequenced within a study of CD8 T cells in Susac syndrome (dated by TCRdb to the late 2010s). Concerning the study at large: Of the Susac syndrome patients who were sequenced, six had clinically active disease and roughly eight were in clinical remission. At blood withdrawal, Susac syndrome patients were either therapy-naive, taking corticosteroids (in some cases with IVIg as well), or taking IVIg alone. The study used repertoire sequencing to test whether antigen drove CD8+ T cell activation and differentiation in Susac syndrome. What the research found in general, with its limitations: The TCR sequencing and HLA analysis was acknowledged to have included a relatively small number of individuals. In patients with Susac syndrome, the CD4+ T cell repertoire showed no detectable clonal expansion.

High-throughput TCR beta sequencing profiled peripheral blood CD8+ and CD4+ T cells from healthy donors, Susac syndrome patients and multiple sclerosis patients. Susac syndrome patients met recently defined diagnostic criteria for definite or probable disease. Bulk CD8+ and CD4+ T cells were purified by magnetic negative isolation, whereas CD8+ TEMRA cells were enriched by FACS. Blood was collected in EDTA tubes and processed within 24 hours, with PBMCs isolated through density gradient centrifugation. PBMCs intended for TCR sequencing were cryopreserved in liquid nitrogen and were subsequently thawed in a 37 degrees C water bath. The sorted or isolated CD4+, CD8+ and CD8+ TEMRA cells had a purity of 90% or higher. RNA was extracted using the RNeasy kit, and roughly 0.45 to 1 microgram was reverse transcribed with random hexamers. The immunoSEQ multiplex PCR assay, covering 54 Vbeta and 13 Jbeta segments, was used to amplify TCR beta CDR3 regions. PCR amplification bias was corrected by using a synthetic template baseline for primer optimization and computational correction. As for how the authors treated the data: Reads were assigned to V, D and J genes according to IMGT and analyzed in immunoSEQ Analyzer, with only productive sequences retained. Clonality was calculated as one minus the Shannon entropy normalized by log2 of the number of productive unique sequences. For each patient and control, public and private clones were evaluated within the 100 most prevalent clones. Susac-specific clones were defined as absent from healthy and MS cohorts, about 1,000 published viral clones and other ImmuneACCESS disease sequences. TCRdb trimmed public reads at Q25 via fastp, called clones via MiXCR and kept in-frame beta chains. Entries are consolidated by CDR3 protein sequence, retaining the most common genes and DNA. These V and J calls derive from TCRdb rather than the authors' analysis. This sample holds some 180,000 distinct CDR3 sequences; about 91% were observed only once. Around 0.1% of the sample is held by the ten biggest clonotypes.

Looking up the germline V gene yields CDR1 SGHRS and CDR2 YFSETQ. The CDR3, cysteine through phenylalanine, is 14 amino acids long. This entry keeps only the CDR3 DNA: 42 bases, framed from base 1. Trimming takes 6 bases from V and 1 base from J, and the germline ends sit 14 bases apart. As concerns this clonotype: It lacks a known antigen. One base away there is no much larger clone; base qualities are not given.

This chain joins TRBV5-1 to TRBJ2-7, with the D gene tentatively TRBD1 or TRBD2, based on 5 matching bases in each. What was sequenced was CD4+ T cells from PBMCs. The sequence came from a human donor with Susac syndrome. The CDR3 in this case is CASTPGLFSYEQYF. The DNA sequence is TGCGCCAGCACCCCGGGGCTCTTTTCCTACGAGCAGTACTTC.